The 13 T cell receptor beta chains reported below all come from one sample, sequenced in a study of cytomegalovirus exposure and HLA in healthy donors. Vbeta (60) and Jbeta (13) primers were used in the PCR. Libraries were prepared by immunoSEQ multiplex PCR; TCRdb keeps only in-frame clonotypes and omits some of them. Among roughly 180,000 clones listed, 65% to 85% were seen once. The sample was PBMCs. These receptors came from a woman between 45 and 60 years old in good health and CMV-seropositive.

The rearrangement uses TRBV11-2 and TRBJ2-1; 7 bases line up with TRBD2. Germline V lookup: CDR1 SGHAT, CDR2 FQNNGV. This CDR3 has 16 residues. Germline trimming cut 3 bases from V and 5 bases from J; bases unmatched to any gene: 10. The CDR3, as DNA: TGTGCCAGCAGCTTCGCTCCGGGACTAACCCACAATGAGCAGTTCTTC. As protein: CASSFAPGLTHNEQFF. Full variable domain (outside the CDR3, taken from reference TRBV11-2 and TRBJ2-1): EAGVAQSPRYKIIEKRQSVAFWCNPISGHATLYWYQQILGQGPKLLIQFQNNGVVDDSQLPKDRFSAERLKGVDSTLKIQPAKLEDSAVYLCASSFAPGLTHNEQFFGPGTRLTVL.

The chain has TRBV28 and TRBJ2-7; D not resolved. This CDR3 spans 12 amino acids. Trimming cost V 7 bases and J 4 bases, with 11 bases left between them. CDR1 is MDHEN and CDR2 is SYDVKM in the germline V gene. CDR3 protein: CASTGGSYEQYF. CDR3 DNA: TGTGCCAGCACCGGCGGTTCTTACGAGCAGTACTTC.

In its sample, this clone was seen a few times. The chain has TRBV30 and TRBJ1-2; 10 bases agree with TRBD1. The germline gives CDR1 GTSNPN, CDR2 SVGIG (reference sequence). This CDR3 has 15 residues. V shed 5 bases and J 6 bases; nucleotides not matched to a gene: 12. The CDR3 reads CAWSQDAGTGDGYTF. The CDR3 DNA reads as TGTGCCTGGTCTCAGGACGCCGGGACAGGGGATGGCTACACCTTC.

The chain couples TRBV28 to TRBJ1-4; perhaps TRBD1 as D (5 bases). The V end was cut by 5 bases, the J end by 8 bases, with 18 bases between. This CDR3 comprises 15 residues. CDR1 is MDHEN, CDR2 SYDVKM, per germline. The CDR3 loop is CASSLQTQGGEKLFF. In DNA form, the CDR3 reads TGTGCCAGCAGTCTACAGACGCAGGGAGGAGAAAAACTGTTTTTT.

V and J are TRBV6-1 and TRBJ1-6; TRBD1 aligns across 7 bases. The CDR3 covers 15 residues. Germline V CDR1 and CDR2: MNHNS, SASEGT. The V segment lost 4 bases and the J segment 4 bases; nucleotides outside the gene matches: 4. The CDR3 region has the DNA TGTGCCAGCAGTGTCCCGACAGGGTATAATTCACCCCTCCACTTT. Residues: CASSVPTGYNSPLHF.

The genes are TRBV5-1 and TRBJ1-1, with 9 bases identical to TRBD1. The CDR3 consists of 15 residues. The V gene end was trimmed by 0 bases and the J gene end by 6 bases; junction bases not matched to a gene: 6. Looked up from germline, CDR1 is SGHRS and CDR2 is YFSETQ. The CDR3 DNA reads as TGCGCCAGCAGCTTGGGTGGGACAGGGTCTGCTGAAGCTTTCTTT. Protein sequence: CASSLGGTGSAEAFF.

In this sample, this clone turned up a few times. The J gene is TRBJ2-5, the V gene TRBV7-3, with a tentative D call TRBD2 (7 bases). The ends were cut back, 2 bases at V and 5 bases at J, with 18 bases in the middle. CDR1 is SGHTA and CDR2 is FQGTGA in the germline V gene. This CDR3 is built from 16 residues. The CDR3 bases are TGTGCCAGCAGCTTAGGGGTGGCGGGGGCGGGGGAGACCCAGTACTTC. Translating gives CASSLGVAGAGETQYF. The entire variable domain, with the rest obtained from reference TRBV7-3 and TRBJ2-5, is as follows: GAGVSQTPSNKVTEKGKYVELRCDPISGHTALYWYRQSLGQGPEFLIYFQGTGAADDSGLPNDRFFAVRPEGSVSTLKIQRTERGDSAVYLCASSLGVAGAGETQYFGPGTRLLVL.

The chain carries TRBV11-3 and TRBJ1-1, with D hard to call. Trimming cost V 0 bases and J 10 bases, with 12 bases left between them. The CDR3 is 13 amino acids. CDR1 and CDR2 from the germline V gene are SGHNT and YENEEA. DNA for the CDR3: TGTGCCAGCAGCTTAGAGGCCGCGGGTAGAGCTTTCTTT. It is translated as CASSLEAAGRAFF.

This sequence joins TRBV28 and TRBJ2-2; D is possibly TRBD2 (5 bases). Germline CDR1 reads MDHEN; CDR2 reads SYDVKM. V lost 3 bases and J lost 9, with 14 bases in between. This CDR3 comprises 14 residues. CDR3 protein: CASSLGRGIRELFF. The CDR3, as DNA: TGTGCCAGCAGTTTGGGGAGAGGGATCCGGGAGCTGTTTTTT.

In this sample, this clone turned up once. This chain links TRBV5-1 with TRBJ1-2; 7 bases match TRBD1. From germline, CDR1 is SGHRS and CDR2 YFSETQ. After removal of 0 bases from V and 8 bases from J, the junction contained 4 bases not matched to a gene. This CDR3 region has 13 residues. Written as DNA, the CDR3 is TGCGCCAGCAGCTTGGAGGGACAGTTGGGCTACACCTTC. Encoded protein: CASSLEGQLGYTF.

V usage is TRBV19 and J usage is TRBJ2-1; 12 bases line up with TRBD2. CDR3 length: 14 residues. J gave up 6 bases and V 7 bases, and 4 bases lay outside the gene matches. CDR1 and CDR2 from the germline V gene are LNHDA and SQIVND (reference sequence). CDR3 nucleotide sequence: TGTGCCAGTACTGGACTAGCGGGACTCAATGAGCAGTTCTTC. Protein sequence: CASTGLAGLNEQFF.

This rearrangement joins TRBV20-1 to TRBJ2-7; D not certain. Between the trimmed V and J ends, which lost 2 bases and 3 bases, there was a span of 5 bases. The CDR3 spans 11 residues. Germline V lookup: CDR1 DFQATT, CDR2 SNEGSKA (reference sequence). CDR3 DNA sequence: TGCAGTGCTAGACAGGACTACGAGCAGTACTTC. It is translated as CSARQDYEQYF.

J is TRBJ1-5 and V is TRBV19; D possibly corresponds to TRBD1 (5 bases). Per germline, CDR1 LNHDA and CDR2 SQIVND (reference sequence). The CDR3 contains 15 residues. Trimming shortened V by 5 bases and J by 0 bases, and 11 bases separated the two germline ends. In nucleotides, the CDR3 is TGTGCCAGTAGTCTAGGACACAATAGCAATCAGCCCCAGCATTTT. It translates to CASSLGHNSNQPQHF.